These 32 T cell receptor beta chains originate from one sample sequenced in a study of beta chain features in type 1 diabetes. The isolated RNA, all of it, was reverse transcribed, so expressed TCRB transcripts were what got sequenced. Libraries were prepared by immunoSEQ multiplex PCR; TCRdb keeps only in-frame clonotypes and omits some of them. Among fewer than 900,000 clones, roughly 16% were seen once, and the ten largest hold 0.023%. Sequencing was carried out using naive CD4+ T cells from blood. The receptors were sampled from a woman between 18 and 30 years old in good health.

The gene calls are TRBV5-1 and TRBJ2-3; no definite D call. Germline CDR1 is SGHRS and CDR2 is YFSETQ. The V end was cut by 0 bases, the J end by 2 bases, with 7 bases between. The CDR3 consists of 14 residues. DNA of the CDR3: TGCGCCAGCAGCTTGGACTCCACCACAGATACGCAGTATTTT. Translating gives CASSLDSTTDTQYF.

This chain links TRBV28 with TRBJ2-4; D ambiguous. V lost 7 bases to trimming and J lost 0 bases, with 7 bases between them. The germline CDR1 and CDR2 sequences are MDHEN and SYDVKM. CDR3 length: 13 amino acids. The CDR3: CASTGIAKNIQYF. The DNA for the CDR3 is TGTGCCAGCACTGGAATAGCCAAAAACATTCAGTACTTC.

In regard to this clone: A junction boundary mismatches the germline segment, possibly from a read error. The CDR3 loop is CASGHRGPFYF. In nucleotides, the CDR3 is TGTGCCAGCGGCCACCGGGGCCCTTTCTATTTT. The rearrangement joins TRBV6-5 to TRBJ1-5; TRBD1 might be the D (5 bases). Germline V lookup: CDR1 MNHEY, CDR2 SVGAGI. CDR3 length: 11 residues.

The gene calls are TRBV19 and TRBJ1-4; unclear D gene. Trimming pared 8 bases from V and 3 bases from J, leaving 10 bases between. The CDR3 loop spans 13 amino acids. The germline CDR1 and CDR2 sequences are LNHDA and SQIVND (reference sequence). The CDR3 protein is CASGPAANEKLFF. CDR3 sequence (DNA): TGTGCCAGTGGACCCGCGGCTAATGAAAAACTGTTTTTT.

This clone came up a few times. The V and J genes are TRBV5-4 and TRBJ2-1; 10 bases fit TRBD2. The CDR3 loop spans 16 amino acids. From germline, CDR1 is SGHNT and CDR2 YYREEE (reference sequence). The V and J ends lost 4 bases and 8 bases, in that order; junction bases with no gene match: 12. The CDR3 here is CASSKGLAGERDEQFF. The CDR3 bases are TGTGCCAGCAGCAAGGGGCTAGCGGGAGAAAGAGATGAGCAGTTCTTC.

The chain joins TRBV14 to TRBJ2-6; 10 positions agree with TRBD2. V trimming: 3 bases; J trimming: 0 bases; junction bases outside the gene matches: 11. Per the germline V gene, CDR1 is SGHDN and CDR2 is FVKESK. The CDR3 extends over 20 amino acids. The DNA of the CDR3 is TGTGCCAGCAGCCAGTGGACTCTAGCGGGAGAGACCTCTGGGGCCAACGTCCTGACTTTC. It is translated as CASSQWTLAGETSGANVLTF.

This clone was counted only a few times. J is TRBJ2-3 and V is TRBV7-6; D ambiguous. This CDR3 contains 12 residues. Germline V gene data show CDR1 as SGHVS and CDR2 as FNYEAQ. V was shortened by 2 bases and J by 6 bases, with 6 bases between the two germline ends. For the CDR3, the DNA is TGTGCCAGCAGCTTACACTTGGATACGCAGTATTTT. Translating gives CASSLHLDTQYF.

This chain connects TRBV4-3 to TRBJ2-1; TRBD1 might be the D (6 bases). The length of the CDR3 is 16 residues. Germline CDR1 is LGHNA and CDR2 is YSLEER. V gave up 5 bases and J gave up 0 bases, with 14 bases separating them. CDR3 sequence (DNA): TGCGCCAGCAGCTACCGGACAGCCGTCTCCTACAATGAGCAGTTCTTC. This sequence encodes CASSYRTAVSYNEQFF.

The chain is built from TRBV9 and TRBJ2-3; D might be TRBD1 (6 bases). The CDR3 loop spans 14 amino acids. Germline V gene data show CDR1 as SGDLS and CDR2 as YYNGEE. V was pared by 0 bases and J by 4 bases, with 9 bases between. The DNA for the CDR3 is TGTGCCAGCAGCGTAGGCCCAGGGGCAGATACGCAGTATTTT. It codes for CASSVGPGADTQYF.

This clone was seen more than once but under ten times. This chain joins TRBV9 and TRBJ2-1, with 13 bases matching TRBD2. V gave up 3 bases and J gave up 4 bases; unmatched junction bases: 16. The germline gives CDR1 SGDLS, CDR2 YYNGEE. The CDR3 is made up of 20 amino acids. The CDR3 DNA follows: TGTGCCAGCAGCGGACCCGAGGGACTAGCGGGGCGTTTCGGTTACAATGAGCAGTTCTTC. This translates into CASSGPEGLAGRFGYNEQFF.

The gene calls are TRBV7-2 and TRBJ2-3; no reliable D call. Trimming removed 1 base from V and 2 bases from J, with 4 bases in between. The germline V gene has CDR1 SGHTA and CDR2 FQGNSA. There are 13 residues in the CDR3. CDR3 sequence: CASSLVYTDTQYF. The CDR3 DNA reads as TGTGCCAGCAGCTTAGTTTACACAGATACGCAGTATTTT. Supplemented by reference TRBV7-2 and TRBJ2-3, the full variable domain reads GAGVSQSPSNKVTEKGKDVELRCDPISGHTALYWYRQSLGQGLEFLIYFQGNSAPDKSGLPSDRFSAERTGGSVSTLTIQRTQQEDSAVYLCASSLVYTDTQYFGPGTRLTVL.

The rearrangement joins TRBV5-6 to TRBJ2-5, with D tentatively TRBD1 or TRBD2 (5 bases each). The CDR3 covers 13 residues. The V gene's germline CDR1 is SGHDT and CDR2 YYEEEE. Trimming took 6 bases from V and 4 from J, leaving 13 bases between them. The CDR3 DNA reads TGTGCCAGCAAAGGGGACGGTGGAGAGACCCAGTACTTC. Translating gives CASKGDGGETQYF. Full variable domain (missing parts from reference TRBV5-6 and TRBJ2-5): DAGVTQSPTHLIKTRGQQVTLRCSPKSGHDTVSWYQQALGQGPQFIFQYYEEEERQRGNFPDRFSGHQFPNYSSELNVNALLLGDSALYLCASKGDGGETQYFGPGTRLLVL.

V gene TRBV10-3 combines with J gene TRBJ2-2, with a tentative D call TRBD2 (6 bases). V shed 11 bases and J shed 5 bases, with 15 bases lying between them. The CDR3 sequence is 13 residues long. CDR1 is ENHRY, CDR2 SYGVKD, per germline. The CDR3 bases are TGTGCCTCTAATTGGGGGGAGACCGGGGAGCTGTTTTTT. Translating gives CASNWGETGELFF.

This clone was seen more than once but under ten times. J is TRBJ2-7 and V is TRBV27; TRBD2 matches 7 bases. The germline V gene encodes CDR1 MNHEY and CDR2 SMNVEV (reference sequence). The CDR3 length is 14 residues. Trimming took 3 bases from V and 1 from J; bases not matched to a gene: 3. This chain's CDR3 is CASSFSSGSYEQYF. The CDR3 bases are TGTGCCAGCAGTTTCTCTAGCGGATCCTACGAGCAGTACTTC.

The chain is built from TRBV19 and TRBJ2-7; 9 nucleotides line up with TRBD2. This CDR3 has 15 residues. J gave up 3 bases and V 4 bases, and 7 bases lay outside the gene matches. Germline CDR1 is LNHDA and CDR2 is SQIVND (reference sequence). In DNA form, the CDR3 reads TGTGCCAGTAGTACCTTAGCGGGAGACCTCTACGAGCAGTACTTC. Translating it yields CASSTLAGDLYEQYF.

J is TRBJ2-2 and V is TRBV6-5, with D unresolved. V lost 5 bases to trimming and J lost 3 bases, with 10 bases between them. The germline V gene encodes CDR1 MNHEY and CDR2 SVGAGI. This CDR3 spans 14 amino acids. For the CDR3, the DNA is TGTGCCAGCAGTCCAACTCAACACACCGGGGAGCTGTTTTTT. This sequence encodes CASSPTQHTGELFF.

This clone was picked up a small number of times. V gene TRBV7-3 combines with J gene TRBJ2-2, with D hard to call. The CDR3 extends over 15 amino acids. V was cut by 2 bases and J by 6 bases, with 13 bases left in between. CDR1 SGHTA and CDR2 FQGTGA come from the germline V gene. CDR3 coding DNA: TGTGCCAGCAGCTTATCTGGGTTTTACTCCGGGGAGCTGTTTTTT. Amino acids: CASSLSGFYSGELFF.

The chain employs TRBV7-3 and TRBJ2-7; 9 bases agree with TRBD1. CDR1 and CDR2 (germline): SGHTA, FQGTGA. The CDR3 loop spans 14 amino acids. Trimming at V came to 5 bases and at J to 2 bases, leaving 4 bases not matched to a gene. The CDR3 nucleotides read TGTGCCAGCAGCGCCCGGGACAGGGCCTACGAGCAGTACTTC. The encoded protein is CASSARDRAYEQYF. The full variable domain, completed using reference TRBV7-3 and TRBJ2-7, is GAGVSQTPSNKVTEKGKYVELRCDPISGHTALYWYRQSLGQGPEFLIYFQGTGAADDSGLPNDRFFAVRPEGSVSTLKIQRTERGDSAVYLCASSARDRAYEQYFGPGTRLTVT.

V and J are TRBV5-6 and TRBJ1-2, with 10 positions matching TRBD1. Losses at the gene ends were 4 bases for V and 6 bases for J; bases not matched to a gene: 3. CDR3 length: 13 residues. Per the germline V gene, CDR1 is SGHDT and CDR2 is YYEEEE. The CDR3 sequence: CASSPTGGDGYTF. The CDR3 DNA reads TGTGCCAGCAGCCCGACAGGGGGCGATGGCTACACCTTC.

This clone was detected a few times. The chain employs TRBV4-3 and TRBJ2-2; D remains unclear. This CDR3 is built from 13 residues. Trimming pared 2 bases from V and 5 bases from J, leaving 6 bases between. CDR1 and CDR2 from the germline V gene are LGHNA and YSLEER. This CDR3 is CASSQQLTGELFF. In nucleotides, the CDR3 is TGCGCCAGCAGCCAACAGTTGACCGGGGAGCTGTTTTTT.

This clone appeared a few times. The chain is built from TRBV14 and TRBJ2-1; TRBD2 aligns across 10 bases. V shed 3 bases, J shed 8 bases, and the junction held 7 bases outside the gene matches. This CDR3 is built from 15 residues. Per germline, CDR1 SGHDN and CDR2 FVKESK. This chain's CDR3 is CASSQKLAGHYEQFF. The CDR3 DNA reads TGTGCCAGCAGCCAGAAACTAGCGGGACATTATGAGCAGTTCTTC.

The chain joins TRBV4-2 to TRBJ2-5, with a weak D call TRBD1 (5 bases). Trimming took off 0 bases at V and 0 bases at J, with 14 bases between the two ends. The CDR3 contains 17 residues. Per the germline V gene, CDR1 is LGHNA and CDR2 is YNFKEQ. The CDR3 region has the DNA TGTGCCAGCAGCCAAGATTCAGACAGAAGGTACCAAGAGACCCAGTACTTC. Protein product: CASSQDSDRRYQETQYF.

This clone was detected only a few times. The V call is TRBV6-8, the J call TRBJ2-1; perhaps TRBD2 as D (6 bases). The germline CDR1 and CDR2 sequences are MNHGY and SAAAGT. V lost 4 bases, J lost 10 bases, and 20 bases lay in between. CDR3 length: 15 amino acids. The CDR3, as DNA: TGTGCCAGCAGTTTGCCGGGACTGGGGAGAGGGGAGCAGTTCTTC. This translates into CASSLPGLGRGEQFF.

The CDR3 DNA reads as TGTGCCAGCACCTCCACAAGGGAAAAACTGTTTTTT. Its protein product is CASTSTREKLFF. The chain employs TRBV28 and TRBJ1-4, with D unclear. The germline CDR1 and CDR2 sequences are MDHEN and SYDVKM. V was cut by 7 bases and J by 8 bases, with 11 bases left in between. CDR3 length equals 12 residues.

This clone has a handful of counts. For the CDR3, the DNA is TGTGCCATCAATCGCAGGAACTATGGCTACACCTTC. Translating it yields CAINRRNYGYTF. The rearrangement uses TRBV10-3 and TRBJ1-2; no firm D call. V was shortened by 7 bases and J by 2 bases, with 8 bases between the two germline ends. Germline-derived CDR1 and CDR2 are ENHRY and SYGVKD. This CDR3 comprises 12 residues.

This clone was counted only a few times. V is TRBV4-3 and J is TRBJ2-6, with 7 bases aligning to TRBD1. CDR3 length equals 15 residues. Germline CDR1 reads LGHNA; CDR2 reads YSLEER. After removal of 8 bases from V and 1 base from J, the junction contained 5 bases not matched to a gene. The CDR3 region is CASGSRGSGANVLTF. CDR3 nucleotide sequence: TGCGCCAGCGGATCCAGGGGGTCTGGGGCCAACGTCCTGACTTTC.

The gene calls are TRBV28 and TRBJ1-1; 7 bases agree with TRBD1. The trim removed 8 bases at V and 6 bases at J, leaving 18 bases unmatched. The CDR3 has 16 amino acids. The germline CDR1 and CDR2 sequences are MDHEN and SYDVKM. The CDR3 spells CASWTPTGSTVAEAFF. The CDR3 DNA is TGTGCCAGCTGGACTCCGACAGGGTCGACTGTCGCTGAAGCTTTCTTT. The variable domain in full, completed from reference TRBV28 and TRBJ1-1, reads DVKVTQSSRYLVKRTGEKVFLECVQDMDHENMFWYRQDPGLGLRLIYFSYDVKMKEKGDIPEGYSVSREKKERFSLILESASTNQTSMYLCASWTPTGSTVAEAFFGQGTRLTVV.

The chain couples TRBV19 to TRBJ2-1, with 7 bases lining up with TRBD2. The CDR3 extends over 16 amino acids. CDR1 is LNHDA, CDR2 SQIVND, per germline (reference sequence). The J segment lost 4 bases and the V segment lost 0 bases, leaving 6 bases of the junction unmatched. The CDR3 reads CASSIDSAGAYNEQFF. CDR3 DNA: TGTGCCAGTAGTATAGATTCCGCGGGAGCGTACAATGAGCAGTTCTTC.

The chain carries TRBV2 and TRBJ2-7, with 9 bases identical to TRBD1. The CDR3 extends over 12 amino acids. Trimming at V came to 10 bases and at J to 4 bases, leaving 5 bases not matched to a gene. The V gene's germline CDR1 is SNHLY and CDR2 FYNNEI. In nucleotides, the CDR3 is TGTGCCAACGGGGACAGGGTGTACGAGCAGTACTTC. Encoded protein: CANGDRVYEQYF.

The rearrangement joins TRBV2 to TRBJ1-2; maybe TRBD1 (6 bases). This CDR3 spans 14 amino acids. V was shortened by 3 bases and J by 5 bases, with 13 bases between the two germline ends. Looked up from germline, CDR1 is SNHLY and CDR2 is FYNNEI. CDR3 amino acids: CASSESGQLYGYTF. In DNA, the CDR3 is TGTGCCAGCAGTGAGTCTGGACAGTTATATGGCTACACCTTC.

The table lists this clone with a few counts. The rearrangement joins TRBV7-6 to TRBJ2-1, with TRBD2 as a possible D gene (5 bases). Germline V CDR1 and CDR2: SGHVS, FNYEAQ. V dropped 5 bases and J dropped 0 bases, with 11 bases sitting between them. This CDR3 is 15 amino acids long. The CDR3 reads CASSPGLSSYNEQFF. The CDR3 DNA follows: TGTGCCAGCAGCCCAGGACTCAGCTCCTACAATGAGCAGTTCTTC.

This clone was observed a few times. One junction end does not reproduce the germline sequence, and a read error may be involved. CDR3 in amino acids: CAITEGLAGHTGELFF. CDR3 DNA sequence: TGTGCCATCACTGAGGGACTAGCGGGCCACACCGGGGAGCTGTTTTTT. The V call is TRBV10-3, the J call TRBJ2-2; TRBD2 matches 12 bases. The length of the CDR3 is 16 residues. Germline values: CDR1 ENHRY, CDR2 SYGVKD.